This TCR beta chain was sequenced for a study of control samples from healthy donors and cancer patients. Trimming left V 3 bases short and J 8 bases short, with 7 bases between. This CDR3 is built from 11 residues. The repertoire was sequenced with immunoSEQ multiplex PCR; TCRdb's copy has only in-frame clones and lacks some. The sample consists of 150,000 to 200,000 clones, just over 85% of them appearing once. Specimen: blood. This TCR was sampled from a woman between 25 and 40 years old in good health. The rearrangement links TRBV12-3 or TRBV12-4 to TRBJ1-1; unclear D gene. The CDR3 bases are TGTGCCAGCAGTTTTTTCGGCGAAGCTTTCTTT. Residues: CASSFFGEAFF.